At least ten counts were recorded for the clone carrying this T cell receptor beta chain. Its antigen is unidentified. CDR3 length: 14 residues. With 7 bases clipped from V and 2 bases from J, the junction kept 5 bases outside the gene matches. Germline V gene sequence: CDR1 SGHTA, CDR2 FQGNSA. The sample's time point: pre-sensitization, week 0. Treatment of the sample: therapeutic diphenylcyclopropenone sensitization with weekly scalp DPC. The sample comes from a study of human T cells and chemical hapten exposure. Study-level findings and limits: There was no change with DPC sensitization in TCRs above 1 in 1000 frequency.

The study used a library that attached unique molecular identifiers to individual cDNA molecules. One entry per CDR3 protein, called by TCRdb with MiXCR from the RACE reads. Among approximately 370,000 distinct CDR3 sequences listed, 5.5% were seen once. The chain has TRBV7-2 and TRBJ2-5, with 9 bases aligning to TRBD1. This material consisted of whole blood, taken in connection with sensitization to the hapten diphenylcyclopropenone (DPC). The TCR originated in a woman aged 18 to 35 with alopecia areata. Some clones in this sample may be carry-over from other donors' samples. The CDR3 here is CASTPDRGQETQYF. For the CDR3, the DNA is TGTGCCAGCACCCCGGACAGGGGACAAGAGACCCAGTACTTC.